This paragraph reports one TCR beta chain. These data are taken from a study of blood T cell repertoires in COVID-19. Study details: Donors in the United States, Italy and Spain gave samples during acute or convalescent COVID-19. T cells, B-cell-depleted T cells, or PBMCs supplied cDNA or gDNA.

In the source study's methods: From reference gene primer amplification, estimates of nucleated cell counts were derived. Sequenced by immunoSEQ multiplex PCR; TCRdb stores in-frame clones only, minus some. V, J and clone size are taken as reported in that table, and D and trimming were inferred from the DNA itself. This table holds some 180,000 clones, roughly 85% found once. The CDR3 consists of 11 residues. V was trimmed by 5 bases and J by 10 bases, leaving 11 bases between them. The TCR sequence derives from a woman aged 80 or older with acute or convalescent COVID-19. This chain links TRBV12-3 or TRBV12-4 with TRBJ1-1; D ambiguous. Material for sequencing was peripheral blood. The CDR3 nucleotides are TGTGCCAGCAGTACCACTCAGGCAGCTTTCTTT. Amino acids: CASSTTQAAFF.